Each of the 8 T cell receptor beta chains below was sequenced from the same sample in a study of response to subunit inactivated influenza vaccine. TCRdb itself ran the RT-PCR reads through MiXCR, one entry per CDR3 protein. The data contain 600,000 to 850,000 distinct CDR3 sequences, approximately 15% of them singletons. Sequences were derived from PBMCs from blood, sampled approximately 15 days before vaccination. The receptors originated from a man between 50 and 59 years old who received an inactivated influenza vaccine.

This clonotype was seen more than once but under ten times. The gene calls are TRBV7-2 and TRBJ2-3; D may be TRBD1 (6 bases). V lost 0 bases to trimming and J lost 4 bases, with 11 bases between them. CDR1 and CDR2 from the germline V gene are SGHTA and FQGNSA. This CDR3 is built from 15 residues. CDR3 in DNA: TGTGCCAGCAGCTTAGCGGCAGGGGTGGCAGATACGCAGTATTTT. Protein sequence: CASSLAAGVADTQYF.

The chain links TRBV20-1 to TRBJ2-4, with D possibly TRBD1 on 6 matching bases. CDR3 size: 14 residues. Looked up from germline, CDR1 is DFQATT and CDR2 is SNEGSKA (reference sequence). V dropped 1 base and J dropped 2 bases, with 9 bases sitting between them. The CDR3 region is CSARVDSSKNIQYF. CDR3 in DNA: TGCAGTGCTAGAGTGGACAGTTCCAAAAACATTCAGTACTTC.

This clonotype was detected many times. One end of the junction is discordant with germline, which a read error may explain. Here the CDR3 DNA reads TGTGCCGTCAGGGGTCGGGAGTACGAGCAGTACTTC. Its translation: CAVRGREYEQYF. The chain employs TRBV10-3 and TRBJ2-7; TRBD1 or TRBD2 may be the D gene (6 bases each). CDR3 length: 12 amino acids. Germline CDR1 and CDR2: ENHRY and SYGVKD.

In this sample, this clonotype turned up a few times. This sequence joins TRBV6-2 or TRBV6-3 and TRBJ2-7; D may be TRBD2 (6 bases). Trimming removed 8 bases from V and 10 bases from J, with 27 bases in between. CDR3 length: 15 amino acids. Germline V gene data show CDR1 as MNHEY and CDR2 as SVGEGT. The chain's CDR3 is CASQNTSRGINLQYF. The CDR3 DNA follows: TGTGCCAGCCAGAACACTAGCCGGGGCATAAATCTCCAGTACTTC.

The rearrangement joins TRBV21-1 to TRBJ2-2; the DNA was not used to check the table's D call, TRBD1. TRBV21-1 is an annotated pseudogene. The CDR3 runs to 17 residues. CDR3 region: CASSPQGGPKATGELFF. CDR3 nucleotides: TGTGCCAGCAGCCCCCAAGGGGGGCCTAAGGCCACCGGGGAGCTGTTTTTT.

This rearrangement joins TRBV5-1 to TRBJ2-5, with D uncertain. Trimming shortened V by 1 base and J by 0 bases, and 10 bases separated the two germline ends. Germline V gives CDR1 SGHRS, CDR2 YFSETQ. The CDR3 is 15 amino acids. CDR3 loop: CASSLCVWDQETQYF. CDR3 nucleotides: TGCGCCAGCAGCTTGTGTGTGTGGGACCAAGAGACCCAGTACTTC.

The CDR3 loop reads CASSNPQGGSANYGYTF. CDR3 bases: TGTGCCAGCAGTAACCCACAGGGGGGCTCAGCTAACTATGGCTACACCTTC. This chain uses TRBV6-5 with TRBJ1-2, with 8 bases aligning to TRBD1. Per germline, CDR1 MNHEY and CDR2 SVGAGI. V trimming: 5 bases; J trimming: 0 bases; junction bases outside the gene matches: 11. The CDR3 is made up of 17 amino acids.

This clonotype turned up a few times. This sequence joins TRBV2 and TRBJ1-1; D may be TRBD1 (5 bases). Germline V CDR1 and CDR2: SNHLY, FYNNEI. V lost 3 bases to trimming and J lost 0 bases, with 14 bases between them. CDR3 length: 16 amino acids. The CDR3 coding sequence is TGTGCCAGCAGTGATCCGCCCCAGGGAGTGAACACTGAAGCTTTCTTT. Encoded protein: CASSDPPQGVNTEAFF.